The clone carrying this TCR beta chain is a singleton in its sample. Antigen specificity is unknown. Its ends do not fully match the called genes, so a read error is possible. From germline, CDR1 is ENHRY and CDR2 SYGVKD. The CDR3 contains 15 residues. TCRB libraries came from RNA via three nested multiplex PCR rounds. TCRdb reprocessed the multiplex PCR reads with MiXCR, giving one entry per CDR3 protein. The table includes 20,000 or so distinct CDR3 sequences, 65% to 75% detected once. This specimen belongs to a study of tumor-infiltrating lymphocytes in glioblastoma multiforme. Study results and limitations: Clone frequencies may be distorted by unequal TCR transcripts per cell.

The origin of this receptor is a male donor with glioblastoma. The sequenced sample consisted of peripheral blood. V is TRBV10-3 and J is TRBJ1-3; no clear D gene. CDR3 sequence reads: CATSDQHRSGNTIHF. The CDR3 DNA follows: TGTGCCACCAGTGATCAACACAGAAGTGGAAACACCATACATTTT.